The clone carrying this T cell receptor beta chain was seen at least ten times. Antigen specificity is unknown. The authors amplified TCR beta CDR3 regions, and they did so from RNA transcripts for repertoire sequencing. Second-round multiplex PCR came after a first-round RT-PCR that employed HTBI primers. TCRdb ran MiXCR on the multiplex PCR reads and lists one entry per CDR3 protein. This table has around 340,000 distinct CDR3 sequences, about 17% appearing once. These data belong to a study of Graves' ophthalmopathy and Graves' hyperthyroidism. General study findings and limits: Progression of ophthalmopathy was predicted by the model with 65% to 71% sensitivity and 72.22% specificity.

This CDR3 has 12 residues. V shed 3 bases and J shed 4 bases, with 6 bases lying between them. The chain recombines TRBV12-3 or TRBV12-4 with TRBJ1-2, with D possibly matching TRBD1 (5 bases). The sample taken for sequencing was peripheral blood. This receptor was identified in an adult man with Graves' ophthalmopathy. CDR3 in amino acids: CASSLDTYGYTF. CDR3 nucleotides: TGTGCCAGCAGTTTGGACACCTATGGCTACACCTTC.